This paragraph covers one TCR beta chain sequence. Its antigen is as yet unknown. This record comes from a study of early stage breast cancer tumors. On the study more broadly: Of 15 to 20 invasive breast tumors, fewer than 13 were hormone receptor-positive, HER2-negative.

Whole-study results and caveats: Commonly generated sequences made up most enriched TCRB sequences shared between patients. Tumors had around 2.5-fold higher T cell density than normal breast.

Assay: immunoSEQ multiplex PCR; the TCRdb copy retains only in-frame clones and omits some. The sample lists about 38,000 clones, under 80% occurring once. CDR3 length: 15 amino acids. Germline-derived CDR1 and CDR2 are SGDLS and YYNGEE. V was shortened by 0 bases and J by 4 bases, with 11 bases between the two germline ends. The TCR originated in a person aged 55 to 70 with breast cancer. The chain couples TRBV9 to TRBJ1-5, with D hard to call. What was sequenced was blood. CDR3 coding DNA: TGTGCCAGCAGCGTAGATGGAAGATCAAATCAGCCCCAGCATTTT. Amino acid sequence: CASSVDGRSNQPQHF.